This is a list of T cell receptor beta chains from one sample in a study of shared clonotypes between healthy human individuals. Profiling relied on immunoSEQ multiplex PCR, and the TCRdb table lists in-frame clones only, not all of them. The profile covers around 2.5 million clones, with roughly 93% appearing a single time and roughly 0.39% taken by the ten largest. Sequencing was performed on naive CD4+ T cells from PBMCs. The receptors originated from a man younger than 35 in good health. Some clones in this sample may be carry-over from other donors' samples. The conserved cysteine and the conserved F or W are not part of the CDR3 here.

>TRBJ2-7|TRBV10-2|9
ASSWDYEQY
>TRBJ1-2|TRBV18|12
ASSLGQIYYGYT
>TRBJ2-6|TRBV5-1|16
ASSLLAQGLSGANVLT
>TRBJ1-3|TRBV9|13
ASSVVSGAGNTIY
>TRBJ1-4|TRBV5-6|11
ASSWRGSEKLF
>TRBJ2-1|TRBV19|14
ASSIRTSGTNGGQF
>TRBJ1-2|TRBV7-9|14
ASSLASTGGGVSYT
>TRBJ2-6|TRBV30|15
ARDRGPVPSGANVLT
>TRBJ2-6|TRBV5-1|14
ASSTGRASGANVLT
>.|TRBV4-1|16
ASSQGGGKRLGSYEQY